A selection of T cell receptor beta chains follows, all from one sample in a study of blood T cell repertoires in COVID-19. Profiling relied on immunoSEQ multiplex PCR, and the TCRdb table lists in-frame clones only, not all of them. The table has around 140,000 clones, approximately 80% seen once; the top ten hold around 1.8%. The sample consisted of peripheral blood. Source of these receptors: a woman aged 55-70 years with acute or convalescent COVID-19. Each CDR3 is given with its conserved first and last residue. D genes are given only for firm matches. A row's size may be missing; if present it is once, few, many or a size class.

cdr3_nt cdr3_aa d_call j_call v_call clone_size
TGTGCCAGCTCATGGACAGACTATGGCTACACCTTC CASSWTDYGYTF - TRBJ1-2 TRBV18 few
TGTGCCAGCAGCCTCTCGACAGATACGCAGTATTTT CASSLSTDTQYF - TRBJ2-3 TRBV7-9 -
TGTGCCAGCAGTTTATGGGCTACTAGCGCAAACACAGATACGCAGTATTTT CASSLWATSANTDTQYF TRBD2 TRBJ2-3 TRBV27 -
TGTGCCAGCAGCCGTCAGGGTACGATAACCTACGAGCAGTACTTC CASSRQGTITYEQYF - TRBJ2-7 TRBV7-2 -
TGTGCCAGCAGGCCGGTGACAGGGGCGCGAAACTATGGCTACACCTTC CASRPVTGARNYGYTF TRBD1 TRBJ1-2 TRBV28 -
TGTGCCAGCAGCTCTTACCGGGACAGAGGCTACGAGCAGTACTTC CASSSYRDRGYEQYF TRBD1 TRBJ2-7 TRBV7-9 -
TGTGCCAGCAGTTTACCGGGCGGGAGGCAATACGAGCAGTACTTC CASSLPGGRQYEQYF TRBD2 TRBJ2-7 TRBV27 -
TGTGCCAGTAGGATGGGTCTAGCTTACCCGCGGGAGACCCAGTACTTC CASRMGLAYPRETQYF - TRBJ2-5 TRBV19 -
TGTGCCACCAGCAGACCGGGACTCAGTGAGCAGTTCTTC CATSRPGLSEQFF - TRBJ2-1 TRBV15 -
TGTGCCAGCAGTTGGACAGGGGTGTACGAGCAGTACTTC CASSWTGVYEQYF TRBD1 TRBJ2-7 TRBV28 -
TGTGCCAGCAGTTTAGTCGACGGGTGGGAAGCTTTCTTT CASSLVDGWEAFF - TRBJ1-1 TRBV28 -
TGTGCCAGTAGTAGAACCGGGAGATTCTCCTACAATGAGCAGTTCTTC CASSRTGRFSYNEQFF - TRBJ2-1 TRBV19 few
TGTGCCAGCACCTCGTGGGACAGACGCCGTAGTCTTGCGGAACCCCTCCACTTT CASTSWDRRRSLAEPLHF - TRBJ1-6 TRBV21-1 -
TGTGCCAGCAGTACGGGTACTGAGCAGTTCTTC CASSTGTEQFF - TRBJ2-1 TRBV27 -
TGTGCCAGCAGGGGGCTCCAAGAGACCCAGTACTTC CASRGLQETQYF - TRBJ2-5 TRBV28 -
TGTGCCAGCAGCTTAAACGTACGACTAGCGCCGAACACCGGGGAGCTGTTTTTT CASSLNVRLAPNTGELFF TRBD2 TRBJ2-2 TRBV7-2 few
TGTGCCAGCAGCTTATTGGAGACTAGCGGGAACGAGCAGTACTTC CASSLLETSGNEQYF TRBD2 TRBJ2-7 TRBV7-9 few
TGTGCCAGCAGTTACGAGCCTAGCGGGAGGGACGAGCAGTACTTC CASSYEPSGRDEQYF TRBD2 TRBJ2-7 TRBV6-5 -
TGTGCCAGCAGTCCACTATCTAAGACTAACTATGGCTACACCTTC CASSPLSKTNYGYTF - TRBJ1-2 TRBV27 -
TGTGCCAGCAGCTTAGGACAGTTCTCCTACGAGCAGTACTTC CASSLGQFSYEQYF - TRBJ2-7 TRBV9 -
TGTGCCACCAGCAGAGATCCCGAGTTGTACGAGCAGTACTTC CATSRDPELYEQYF - TRBJ2-7 TRBV15 -
TGCGCCAGCAGCCCAGACAGAATCTCCTACGAGCAGTACTTC CASSPDRISYEQYF - TRBJ2-7 TRBV5-1 -
TGTGCCAGCACCAGGGGTTACCCTGATTCACCCCTCCACTTT CASTRGYPDSPLHF - TRBJ1-6 TRBV6-6 -
TGTGCCAGCAGTTACCGGGACAGGGGGCCCTACGAGCAGTACTTC CASSYRDRGPYEQYF TRBD1 TRBJ2-7 TRBV6-2/TRBV6-3 -
TGTGCCACCAGTGACCCCGACAGGGGAATAGCTCGTGGGAATGAGCAGTTCTTC CATSDPDRGIARGNEQFF TRBD1 TRBJ2-1 TRBV24-1 -
TGTGCCAGCAGTTCGGGACAGGGGGCGGGAAGGAATCAGCCCCAGCATTTT CASSSGQGAGRNQPQHF TRBD1 TRBJ1-5 TRBV28 -
TGTGCCAGTAGCGGACGGACATTTTATGAAGCTTTCTTT CASSGRTFYEAFF - TRBJ1-1 TRBV19 -
TGTGCCAGTAGTAAGTCGGCCCCATCCCCGACTTACAATGAGCAGTTCTTC CASSKSAPSPTYNEQFF - TRBJ2-1 TRBV19 -
TGTGCCAGCAGCTCCCGGCCTTGGAGCGAGCAGTACTTC CASSSRPWSEQYF - TRBJ2-7 TRBV7-3 -
TGTGCCAGCAGCCAAAACCCTAGGCCGGGGTACAATGAGCAGTTCTTC CASSQNPRPGYNEQFF - TRBJ2-1 TRBV3-1/TRBV3-2 few
TGTGCCAGCAGCGAACCCCTCAGACAGGATAATGAAAAACTGTTTTTT CASSEPLRQDNEKLFF - TRBJ1-4 TRBV7-9 -
TGTGCCATCAGTGAGATGGGGGGAGGCCAGCCCCAGCATTTT CAISEMGGGQPQHF - TRBJ1-5 TRBV10-3 once
TGTGCCCCTACAGGGCTGAGGAACAATGAGCAGTTCTTC CAPTGLRNNEQFF - TRBJ2-1 TRBV12-3/TRBV12-4 -
TGTGCCAGCAGCTTAGCTGGCCCAGATACGCAGTATTTT CASSLAGPDTQYF - TRBJ2-3 TRBV11-2 -
TGTGCCAGCAGCTTTAGCCCCGCCGCTAGCGGGAGATCAACCGGGGAGCTGTTTTTT CASSFSPAASGRSTGELFF TRBD2 TRBJ2-2 TRBV7-2 -
TGCGCCAGCAGATCACAGGCCCGCGCGGTCGAAGCTTTCTTT CASRSQARAVEAFF - TRBJ1-1 TRBV10-2 -
TGTGCCAGCAGCCAATTAGTAGCGGGAGGCACAGATACGCAGTATTTT CASSQLVAGGTDTQYF TRBD2 TRBJ2-3 TRBV7-2 -
TGTGCCAGCACCCTTTGGAAAGACTCCTATGGCTACACCTTC CASTLWKDSYGYTF - TRBJ1-2 TRBV7-2 -
TGCGCCAGCAGTCAGGGCCCCAGCTCCTACGAGCAGTACTTC CASSQGPSSYEQYF - TRBJ2-7 TRBV10-1 -
TGTGCCAGCCGACAGCCCATTGAAGCTTTCTTT CASRQPIEAFF - TRBJ1-1 TRBV2 -
TGTGCCAGCAGTAGCCCAGCGGGGGACTCTGGGGCCAACGTCCTGACTTTC CASSSPAGDSGANVLTF TRBD2 TRBJ2-6 TRBV28 -
TGTGCCAGCAGTTTGATCTCAGGGTACAATGAGCAGTTCTTC CASSLISGYNEQFF - TRBJ2-1 TRBV28 -
TGTGCCAGCAGCTTAGGGGGAGCCACCCCCCCAGGAGGCTACACCTTC CASSLGGATPPGGYTF - TRBJ1-2 TRBV7-2 -
TGTGCCAGCAGTTCCCCCAGGGGCGAGCAGTACTTC CASSSPRGEQYF - TRBJ2-7 TRBV28 -
TGTGCCGCGGGGGACGGGGGTTCCTACAATGAGCAGTTCTTC CAAGDGGSYNEQFF TRBD2 TRBJ2-1 TRBV6-5 few
TGCGCCAGCAGCTTCCAACCTCCAAACAGGGGAAGGAACACTGAAGCTTTCTTT CASSFQPPNRGRNTEAFF TRBD1 TRBJ1-1 TRBV5-1 -
TGTGCCAGCAGCCCCCCAACGCGGGACCTATCTGGGGCCAACGTCCTGACTTTC CASSPPTRDLSGANVLTF - TRBJ2-6 TRBV7-9 -